These 23 T cell receptor beta chains came from one sample sequenced in a study of CD8 T cells in ankylosing spondylitis (dated by TCRdb to the late 2010s). Libraries came from 5' RACE. This sample was sequenced with an Illumina HiSeq 2500. Clones were called with MiXCR by TCRdb after fastp trimmed the public reads at Q25, and only in-frame beta chains were retained. Rows merge per CDR3 protein into single entries with the most common DNA and genes. This sample has almost 250,000 distinct CDR3 sequences in its table, and roughly 32% of those were observed once. Approximately 4.4% of the sample comes from the top ten. Sequences were obtained from blood, either unsorted or a sorted T cell fraction (not recorded which). These receptors all come from a male donor with ankylosing spondylitis or in good health (not recorded which).

The CDR3 DNA sequence: TGTGCCAGCCGCCCCCGCGGACTAGCGGCCTACGAGCAGTACTTC. This codes for CASRPRGLAAYEQYF. The chain joins TRBV6-1 to TRBJ2-7, with 10 nucleotides matching TRBD2. CDR1 is MNHNS and CDR2 is SASEGT in the germline V gene. J was trimmed by 2 bases and V by 8 bases; bases with no gene match: 9. There are 15 residues in the CDR3.

This clonotype was picked up a small number of times. One end of the junction is discordant with germline, which a read error may explain. The chain has TRBV11-2 and TRBJ2-5, with TRBD1 identical over 9 bases. The CDR3 is made up of 14 amino acids. Per germline, CDR1 SGHAT and CDR2 FQNNGV. The CDR3 region is CASSLLATGGDDNF. The CDR3 nucleotides read TGTGCCAGCAGCTTACTCGCGACAGGGGGAGACGATAACTTC.

The chain joins TRBV20-1 to TRBJ2-7; 7 positions agree with TRBD1. This CDR3 has 11 amino acids. The ends lost 4 bases at V and 9 bases at J; junction bases unmatched: 6. Germline V gives CDR1 DFQATT, CDR2 SNEGSKA (reference sequence). CDR3 in DNA: TGCAGTGCTAACAGGGGCGTTGGGCAGTACTTC. It yields the protein CSANRGVGQYF.

V usage is TRBV20-1 and J usage is TRBJ2-2; the D is unclear. V lost 8 bases and J 0 bases, leaving 13 bases between the germline ends. Germline CDR1 is DFQATT and CDR2 is SNEGSKA (reference sequence). The CDR3 length is 14 residues. CDR3 coding DNA: TGCAGTTCATACTCAACAGCGAACACCGGGGAGCTGTTTTTT. Its protein product is CSSYSTANTGELFF.

The chain has TRBV20-1 and TRBJ2-1; weak D call: TRBD2 (5 bases). Germline V gives CDR1 DFQATT, CDR2 SNEGSKA (reference sequence). The CDR3 totals 11 residues. The CDR3 DNA reads TGCAGCGGACGGGGATACAATGAGCAGTTCTTC. Its protein product is CSGRGYNEQFF.

The V call is TRBV5-1, the J call TRBJ1-4; 7 positions agree with TRBD1. This CDR3 has 14 amino acids. CDR1 and CDR2 from the germline V gene are SGHRS and YFSETQ. Trimming at V came to 7 bases and at J to 3 bases, leaving 6 bases not matched to a gene. DNA for the CDR3: TGCGCCAGCCGATCCGGGACAGCTAATGAAAAACTGTTTTTT. This sequence encodes CASRSGTANEKLFF.

The chain is built from TRBV20-1 and TRBJ2-4, with 10 bases lining up with TRBD2. The V gene end was trimmed by 2 bases and the J gene end by 0 bases; junction bases not matched to a gene: 7. This CDR3 is 17 amino acids long. The germline gives CDR1 DFQATT, CDR2 SNEGSKA (reference sequence). The chain's CDR3 is CSARLAGALLAKNIQYF. The CDR3 DNA is TGCAGTGCTAGACTAGCGGGGGCCTTACTAGCCAAAAACATTCAGTACTTC.

The chain joins TRBV5-1 to TRBJ1-1; D unresolved. The ends were cut back, 3 bases at V and 1 base at J, with 4 bases in the middle. CDR1 and CDR2 from the germline V gene are SGHRS and YFSETQ. This CDR3 region has 12 residues. In DNA, the CDR3 is TGCGCCAGCAGCTCCAGGAACACTGAAGCTTTCTTT. Protein product: CASSSRNTEAFF.

Many counts were recorded for this clonotype. The chain has TRBV20-1 and TRBJ1-5, with a weak D call TRBD1 (6 bases). This CDR3 has 14 residues. The germline V gene encodes CDR1 DFQATT and CDR2 SNEGSKA (reference sequence). The V end was cut by 4 bases, the J end by 1 base, with 11 bases between. The CDR3 bases are TGCAGTGCTACCGAGGGGGGAAGCAATCAGCCCCAGCATTTT. Its protein product is CSATEGGSNQPQHF.

This clonotype was seen more than once but under ten times. V and J are TRBV20-1 and TRBJ1-1; a weak D match, TRBD1 (5 bases). With 7 bases removed from V and 0 bases from J, the gap between germline ends came to 12 bases. This CDR3 comprises 13 residues. Germline CDR1 is DFQATT and CDR2 is SNEGSKA (reference sequence). The CDR3 sequence: CSVSGRVNTEAFF. The CDR3 nucleotides are TGCAGTGTCAGTGGCAGGGTGAACACTGAAGCTTTCTTT.

This chain links TRBV20-1 with TRBJ1-5; D is undetermined. V was clipped by 6 bases and J by 0 bases, with 18 bases between them. The germline CDR1 and CDR2 sequences are DFQATT and SNEGSKA (reference sequence). CDR3 length equals 16 residues. The CDR3, as DNA: TGCAGTGCCTTCCAGTCAGGACGGGGTAGCAATCAGCCCCAGCATTTT. Amino acids: CSAFQSGRGSNQPQHF.

Turning to this clonotype: One junction end disagrees with the germline gene, perhaps due to a read error. The V call is TRBV5-1, the J call TRBJ1-1; 7 nucleotides agree with TRBD1. Germline lookup yields CDR1 SGHRS and CDR2 YFSETQ. This CDR3 is 16 amino acids long. Here the CDR3 DNA reads TGCTCCAGCAGCTTGGCTCCCACAGGGGAAACCACTGAAGCTTTCTTT. It yields the protein CSSSLAPTGETTEAFF.

This clonotype was seen at least ten times. The chain combines TRBV29-1 with TRBJ1-3; no definite D call. This CDR3 is 13 amino acids long. CDR1 and CDR2 from the germline V gene are SQVTM and ANQGSEA. CDR3 in DNA: TGCAGTGCCACAGTGAACCACGAAAACACCATATATTTT. It is translated as CSATVNHENTIYF.

V usage is TRBV16 and J usage is TRBJ1-2; no definite D call. This CDR3 is built from 14 residues. Trimming took off 0 bases at V and 8 bases at J, with 13 bases between the two ends. Germline assignment: CDR1 KGHSY and CDR2 FQNENV. CDR3 loop: CASSQSLGGPGYTF. DNA for the CDR3: TGTGCCAGCAGCCAATCATTAGGAGGGCCCGGCTACACCTTC.

This clonotype occurred a few times. The rearrangement joins TRBV6-1 to TRBJ2-3; TRBD2 is a possible D gene (6 bases). Germline CDR1 and CDR2: MNHNS and SASEGT. Trimming pared 7 bases from V and 2 bases from J, leaving 16 bases between. The CDR3 spans 15 residues. CDR3 region: CASKSGSGYTDTQYF. The CDR3 nucleotides read TGTGCCAGCAAGTCTGGCAGCGGGTACACAGATACGCAGTATTTT.

This clonotype was seen a few times. CDR3 DNA: TGTGCCAGCAGTTTACGCGGGGGAGTCCAAGAGACCCAGTACTTC. This sequence encodes CASSLRGGVQETQYF. The chain uses TRBV12-3 or TRBV12-4 and TRBJ2-5; 7 bases match TRBD2. Unmatched junction bases numbered 4, after V lost 2 bases and J lost 1 base. This CDR3 has 15 residues.

In its sample, this clonotype was seen a few times. V usage is TRBV6-5 and J usage is TRBJ1-2, with 7 nucleotides matching TRBD1. Germline CDR1 MNHEY, CDR2 SVGAGI. Trimming cost V 11 bases and J 2 bases; bases outside gene matches: 2. This CDR3 spans 11 amino acids. CDR3: CAAGQNYGYTF. The CDR3 nucleotides read TGTGCCGCGGGACAGAACTATGGCTACACCTTC.

This clonotype was detected only a few times. The chain has TRBV12-3 or TRBV12-4 and TRBJ2-7, with a weak D call TRBD2 (5 bases). Trimming shortened V by 3 bases and J by 0 bases, and 15 bases separated the two germline ends. The CDR3 consists of 16 residues. The CDR3 spells CASSFGGHRSSYEQYF. The CDR3 bases are TGTGCCAGCAGTTTTGGAGGCCACCGAAGCTCCTACGAGCAGTACTTC.

The V and J genes are TRBV12-3 or TRBV12-4 and TRBJ1-6; possible D gene TRBD1, 5 bases. V lost 5 bases and J lost 0, with 11 bases in between. The CDR3 is 16 residues long. The CDR3 loop reads CASSQRDYSYNSPLHF. The CDR3 DNA sequence: TGTGCCAGCAGTCAGCGGGACTACTCCTATAATTCACCCCTCCACTTT.

V is TRBV20-1 and J is TRBJ1-5; 7 bases match TRBD1. Trimming removed 6 bases from V and 9 bases from J; junction bases left unmatched: 14. This CDR3 is 14 amino acids long. From germline, CDR1 is DFQATT and CDR2 SNEGSKA (reference sequence). The CDR3 sequence: CSAQYQTGEGPQHF. CDR3 in DNA: TGCAGTGCCCAATACCAAACAGGGGAGGGGCCCCAGCATTTT.

V gene TRBV27 combines with J gene TRBJ2-7; D unresolved. The CDR3 runs 15 residues. Looked up from germline, CDR1 is MNHEY and CDR2 is SMNVEV (reference sequence). V was shortened by 0 bases and J by 4 bases, with 13 bases between the two germline ends. CDR3 DNA: TGTGCCAGCAGTTTATCGTCAGGCAGCCCATACGAGCAGTACTTC. This translates into CASSLSSGSPYEQYF.

The chain carries TRBV4-2 and TRBJ2-1; 8 nucleotides match TRBD2. This CDR3 has 17 amino acids. V dropped 3 bases and J dropped 0; count of bases not matched to a gene: 7. Germline-derived CDR1 and CDR2 are LGHNA and YNFKEQ. CDR3 in amino acids: CASSQVSGVSSYNEQFF. In DNA, the CDR3 is TGTGCCAGCAGCCAGGTTAGCGGGGTAAGCTCCTACAATGAGCAGTTCTTC.

This chain connects TRBV5-5 to TRBJ1-1; possibly TRBD1 for D (5 bases). The CDR3 spans 16 residues. Germline CDR1 and CDR2: SGHKS and YYEKEE (reference sequence). V was cut by 7 bases and J by 1 base, with 20 bases left in between. The CDR3 sequence: CASQGHFGAKNTEAFF. The DNA of the CDR3 is TGTGCCAGCCAGGGCCACTTCGGGGCAAAGAACACTGAAGCTTTCTTT.